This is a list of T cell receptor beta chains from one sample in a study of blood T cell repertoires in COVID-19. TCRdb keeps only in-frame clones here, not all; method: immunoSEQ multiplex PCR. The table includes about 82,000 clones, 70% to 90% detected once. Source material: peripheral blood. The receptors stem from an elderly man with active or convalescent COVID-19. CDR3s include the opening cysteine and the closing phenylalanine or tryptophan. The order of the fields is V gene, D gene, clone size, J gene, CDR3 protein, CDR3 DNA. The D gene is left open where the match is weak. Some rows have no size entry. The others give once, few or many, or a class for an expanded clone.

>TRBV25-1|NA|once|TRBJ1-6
CASSRSGTHNSPLHF
TGTGCCAGCAGTCGTTCAGGAACCCATAATTCACCCCTCCACTTT
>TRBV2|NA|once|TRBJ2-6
CASRSRASGANVLTF
TGTGCCAGCAGGTCCAGGGCCTCTGGGGCCAACGTCCTGACTTTC
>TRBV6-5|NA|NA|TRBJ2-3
CASRPTGIFSDTQYF
TGTGCCAGCAGACCCACAGGGATCTTCTCAGATACGCAGTATTTT
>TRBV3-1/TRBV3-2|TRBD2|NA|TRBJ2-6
CASRRTSGRALTGANVLTF
TGTGCCAGCAGGCGAACTAGCGGGAGGGCCCTGACTGGGGCCAACGTCCTGACTTTC
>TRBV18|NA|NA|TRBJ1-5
CASSPRADHSNQPQHF
TGTGCCAGCTCACCACGAGCGGATCATAGCAATCAGCCCCAGCATTTT
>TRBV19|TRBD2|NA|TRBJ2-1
CATGLAGGPGNEQFF
TGTGCTACAGGGTTAGCGGGAGGGCCGGGGAATGAGCAGTTCTTC
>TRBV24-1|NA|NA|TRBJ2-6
CATSDFGRSGANVLTF
TGTGCCACCAGTGATTTTGGGAGATCTGGGGCCAACGTCCTGACTTTC
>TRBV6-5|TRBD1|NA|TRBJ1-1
CASRDRQGTEAFF
TGTGCCAGCAGGGATCGACAGGGCACTGAAGCTTTCTTT
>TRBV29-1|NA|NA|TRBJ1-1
CSARENTEAFF
TGCAGCGCTAGAGAGAACACTGAAGCTTTCTTT
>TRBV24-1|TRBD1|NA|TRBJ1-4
CATSETGTGSNEKLFF
TGTGCCACCAGTGAGACCGGGACAGGGAGTAATGAAAAACTGTTTTTT
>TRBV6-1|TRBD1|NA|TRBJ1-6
CASSESRDRDSPLHF
TGTGCCAGCAGTGAGTCCCGGGACAGGGACTCACCCCTCCACTTT
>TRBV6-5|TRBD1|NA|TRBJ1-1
CASSTKGAMNTEAFF
TGTGCCAGCAGTACAAAGGGGGCGATGAACACTGAAGCTTTCTTT
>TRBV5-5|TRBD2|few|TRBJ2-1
CASSLASGRSNEQFF
TGTGCCAGCAGCTTAGCTAGCGGGAGATCTAATGAGCAGTTCTTC
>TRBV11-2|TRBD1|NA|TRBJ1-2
CASSSPRTGVGYTF
TGTGCCAGCAGCTCGCCCCGTACAGGGGTCGGCTACACCTTC
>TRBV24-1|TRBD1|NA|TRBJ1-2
CATSGHPGQGLGYTF
TGTGCCACCAGTGGTCACCCGGGACAGGGGCTTGGCTACACCTTC
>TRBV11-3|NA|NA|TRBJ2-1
CASSLERVYNEQFF
TGTGCCAGCAGCTTAGAGCGCGTCTACAATGAGCAGTTCTTC
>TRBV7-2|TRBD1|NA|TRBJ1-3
CASSLTGSGNTIYF
TGTGCCAGCAGCTTGACAGGGTCTGGAAACACCATATATTTT
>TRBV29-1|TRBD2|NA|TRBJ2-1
CSVDRGSGSLDEQFF
TGCAGCGTTGATCGGGGTAGCGGGAGTTTAGATGAGCAGTTCTTC
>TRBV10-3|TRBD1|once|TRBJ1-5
CAISEAAGGSNQPQHF
TGTGCCATCAGTGAAGCGGCAGGGGGGAGCAATCAGCCCCAGCATTTT
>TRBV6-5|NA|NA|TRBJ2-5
CASRISGVQETQYF
TGTGCCAGCCGTATCTCAGGGGTACAAGAGACCCAGTACTTC
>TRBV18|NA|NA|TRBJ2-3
CASSGQLSADTQYF
TGTGCCAGCTCAGGCCAGCTAAGCGCGGATACGCAGTATTTT
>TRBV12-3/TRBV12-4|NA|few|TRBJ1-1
CASSVRGKAFF
TGTGCCAGCAGTGTCAGGGGTAAGGCTTTCTTT
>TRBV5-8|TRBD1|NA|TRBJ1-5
CASSLYGRGRLQPQHF
TGTGCCAGCAGCTTGTACGGCAGGGGGCGCCTTCAGCCCCAGCATTTT
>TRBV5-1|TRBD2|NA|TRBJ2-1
CASSLAGTSVYNEQFF
TGCGCCAGCAGCTTGGCCGGGACTAGCGTATACAATGAGCAGTTCTTC
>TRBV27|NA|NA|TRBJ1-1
CASSFRGSEAFF
TGTGCCAGCAGTTTTCGAGGGTCTGAAGCTTTCTTT
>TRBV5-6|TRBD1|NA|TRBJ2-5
CASSPGQGSGETQYF
TGTGCCAGCAGCCCAGGACAGGGTTCAGGAGAGACCCAGTACTTC
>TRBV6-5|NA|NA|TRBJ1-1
CASTTRGTEAFF
TGTGCCAGCACCACCCGCGGGACTGAAGCTTTCTTT
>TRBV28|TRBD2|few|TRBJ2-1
CAVRSGSQIGDEQFF
TGTGCCGTACGTAGCGGGAGCCAGATTGGTGATGAGCAGTTCTTC
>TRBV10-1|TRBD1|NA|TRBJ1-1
CASSESDRGREAFF
TGCGCCAGCAGTGAGTCGGACAGGGGGCGTGAAGCTTTCTTT
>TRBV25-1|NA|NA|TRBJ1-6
CASSGRADSPLHF
TGTGCCAGCAGTGGCAGGGCGGATTCACCCCTCCACTTT
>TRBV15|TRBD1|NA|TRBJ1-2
CATSSNTADRNYGYTF
TGTGCCACCAGCTCCAACACGGCGGACAGGAACTATGGCTACACCTTC
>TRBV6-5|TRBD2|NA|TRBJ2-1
CASRRTSGNNEQFF
TGTGCCAGCAGAAGGACTAGCGGGAACAATGAGCAGTTCTTC
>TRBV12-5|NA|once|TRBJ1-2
CASEKQGLGYYGYTF
TGTGCTAGTGAGAAACAGGGCCTCGGCTACTATGGCTACACCTTC
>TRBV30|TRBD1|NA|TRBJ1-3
CAWSGTGGFGNTIYF
TGTGCCTGGAGCGGGACAGGGGGCTTCGGAAACACCATATATTTT
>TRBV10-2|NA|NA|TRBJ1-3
CASAAGARGNTIYF
TGCGCCAGCGCGGCGGGGGCGCGTGGAAACACCATATATTTT
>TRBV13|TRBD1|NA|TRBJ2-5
CASRQLTGGVQETQYF
TGTGCCAGCAGACAGCTGACAGGGGGCGTTCAAGAGACCCAGTACTTC
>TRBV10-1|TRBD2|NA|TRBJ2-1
CASSDTAGGTLGYEQFF
TGCGCCAGCAGTGATACTGCGGGAGGGACTCTAGGTTATGAGCAGTTCTTC
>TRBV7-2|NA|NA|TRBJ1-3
CASSLWEGNTIYF
TGTGCCAGCAGCTTATGGGAGGGAAACACCATATATTTT
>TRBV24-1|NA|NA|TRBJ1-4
CATSDPRTAEKLFF
TGTGCCACCAGTGACCCGAGGACAGCGGAAAAACTGTTTTTT
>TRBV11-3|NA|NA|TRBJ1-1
CASSKGGADTEAFF
TGTGCCAGCAGCAAAGGGGGAGCGGACACTGAAGCTTTCTTT
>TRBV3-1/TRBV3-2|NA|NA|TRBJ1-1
CASKGQSTEAFF
TGTGCCAGCAAAGGACAGAGCACTGAAGCTTTCTTT
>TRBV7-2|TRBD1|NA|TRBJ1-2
CASSVRDRGGYGYTF
TGTGCCAGCAGCGTCCGGGACAGGGGTGGCTATGGCTACACCTTC
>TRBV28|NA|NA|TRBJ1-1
CASSITGLVNTEAFF
TGTGCCAGCAGTATAACAGGGTTGGTGAACACTGAAGCTTTCTTT
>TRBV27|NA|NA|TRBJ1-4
CASSFVRANEKLFF
TGTGCCAGCAGTTTTGTGAGGGCTAATGAAAAACTGTTTTTT
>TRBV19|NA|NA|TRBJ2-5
CASSMSYEVETQYF
TGTGCCAGTAGTATGAGTTACGAGGTAGAGACCCAGTACTTC
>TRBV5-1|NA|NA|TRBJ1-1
CASSERTGALNTEAFF
TGCGCCAGCAGCGAAAGAACAGGAGCTCTGAACACTGAAGCTTTCTTT
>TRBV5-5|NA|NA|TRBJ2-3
CASSYGRRADTQYF
TGTGCCAGCAGCTATGGCCGGCGGGCAGATACGCAGTATTTT
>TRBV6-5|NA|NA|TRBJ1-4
CASTSGGDPNEKLFF
TGTGCCAGCACCTCCGGGGGGGATCCTAATGAAAAACTGTTTTTT
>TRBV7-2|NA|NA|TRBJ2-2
CASSKQGVRNTGELFF
TGTGCCAGCAGCAAACAGGGTGTCCGGAACACCGGGGAGCTGTTTTTT
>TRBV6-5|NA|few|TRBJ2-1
CASSYSGTKYNEQFF
TGTGCCAGCAGTTACTCAGGCACTAAATACAATGAGCAGTTCTTC
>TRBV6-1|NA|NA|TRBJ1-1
CASSELSGKNTEAFF
TGTGCCAGCAGTGAACTGTCAGGGAAGAACACTGAAGCTTTCTTT
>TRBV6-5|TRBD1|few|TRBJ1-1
CASRRGQVPDTEAFF
TGTGCCAGCAGGAGAGGACAGGTACCCGACACTGAAGCTTTCTTT
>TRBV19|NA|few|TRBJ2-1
CASSRRDHEQFF
TGTGCCAGTAGTCGGAGGGACCATGAGCAGTTCTTC
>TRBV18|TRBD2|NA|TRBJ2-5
CASSPRGFQETQYF
TGTGCCAGCTCACCGCGGGGGTTCCAAGAGACCCAGTACTTC
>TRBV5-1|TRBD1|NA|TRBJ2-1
CASSLGTGHNEQFF
TGCGCCAGCAGCTTGGGGACAGGACACAATGAGCAGTTCTTC